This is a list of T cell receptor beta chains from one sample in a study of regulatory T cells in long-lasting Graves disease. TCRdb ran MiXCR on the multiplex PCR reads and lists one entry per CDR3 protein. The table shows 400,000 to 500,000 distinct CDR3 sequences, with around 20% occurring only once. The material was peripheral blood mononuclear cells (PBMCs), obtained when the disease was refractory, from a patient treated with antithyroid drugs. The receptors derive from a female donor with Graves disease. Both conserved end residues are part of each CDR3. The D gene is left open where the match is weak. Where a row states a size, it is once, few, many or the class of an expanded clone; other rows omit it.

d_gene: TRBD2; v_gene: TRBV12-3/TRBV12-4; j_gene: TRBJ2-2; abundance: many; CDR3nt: TGTGCCAGCAGTTTAAGCGGGGCATGGACCGGGGAGCTGTTTTTT; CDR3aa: CASSLSGAWTGELFF
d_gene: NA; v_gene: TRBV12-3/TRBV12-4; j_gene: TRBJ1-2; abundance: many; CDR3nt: TGTGCCAGCAGTTTACGAGGCGGAGGTGGCTACACCTTC; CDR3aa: CASSLRGGGGYTF
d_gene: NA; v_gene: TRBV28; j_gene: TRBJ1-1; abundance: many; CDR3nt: TGTGCCAGCAAAACCCCTCCACAGGGAACGGCTTTCTTT; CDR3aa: CASKTPPQGTAFF
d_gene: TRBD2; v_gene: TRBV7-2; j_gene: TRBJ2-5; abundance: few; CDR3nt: TGTGCCAGCAGCTTTTGGCGGTATCCAGCGGGAGGGCCAGTTAGGGAGACCCAGTACTTC; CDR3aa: CASSFWRYPAGGPVRETQYF
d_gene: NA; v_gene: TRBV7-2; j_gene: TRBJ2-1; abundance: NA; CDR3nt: TGTGCCAGCAGCTCCGACGCTATTCCGGGCAATGAGCAGTTCTTC; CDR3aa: CASSSDAIPGNEQFF
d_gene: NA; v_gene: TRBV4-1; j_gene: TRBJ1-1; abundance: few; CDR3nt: TGCGCCAGCAGCCAAACCTTCCGAGAACACACTGAAGCTTTCTTT; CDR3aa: CASSQTFREHTEAFF
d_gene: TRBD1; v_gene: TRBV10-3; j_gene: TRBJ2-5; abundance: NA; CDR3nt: TGTGCCATCAGTGAGGGACAGGGGGTTCACGAGACCCAGTACTTC; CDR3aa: CAISEGQGVHETQYF
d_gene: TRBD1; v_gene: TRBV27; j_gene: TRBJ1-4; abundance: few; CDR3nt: TGTGCCAGCAGTCTAGGGACAGAGCTTGAAAAACTGTTTTTT; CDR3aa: CASSLGTELEKLFF
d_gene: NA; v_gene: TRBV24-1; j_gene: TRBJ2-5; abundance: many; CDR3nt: TGTGCCACCAGTGATTTAGGGCAGGGGAAGGGAGAGACCCAGTACTTC; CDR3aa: CATSDLGQGKGETQYF
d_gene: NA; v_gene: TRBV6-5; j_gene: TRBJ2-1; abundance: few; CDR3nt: TGTGCCAGCAGTTACTCAGCGATTATCTATTACAATGAGCAGTTCTTC; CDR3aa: CASSYSAIIYYNEQFF
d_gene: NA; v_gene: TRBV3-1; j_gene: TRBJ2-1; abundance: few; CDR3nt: TGTGCCAGCAGCCAAGATCGGCGAGGGGAGCAGTTCTTC; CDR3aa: CASSQDRRGEQFF
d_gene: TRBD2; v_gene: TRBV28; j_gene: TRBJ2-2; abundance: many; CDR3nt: TGTGCCAGCAGCATTTTTAGCGGGAGGAAGGGCGGGGAGCTGTTTTTT; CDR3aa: CASSIFSGRKGGELFF
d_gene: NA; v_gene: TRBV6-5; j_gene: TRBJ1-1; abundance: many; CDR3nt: TGTGCCAGCAGTTACTCTGGGGAGACTGAAGCTTTCTTT; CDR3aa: CASSYSGETEAFF
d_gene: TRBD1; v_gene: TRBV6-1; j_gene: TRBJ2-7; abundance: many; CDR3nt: TGTGCCAGCAGGCACGACAGGGGAGCCTACGAGCAGTACTTC; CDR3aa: CASRHDRGAYEQYF
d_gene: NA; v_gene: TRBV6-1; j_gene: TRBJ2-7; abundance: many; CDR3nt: TGTGCCAGCAGTGCTAAAGAAACAGGGTTCATGGACGAGCAGTACTTC; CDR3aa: CASSAKETGFMDEQYF
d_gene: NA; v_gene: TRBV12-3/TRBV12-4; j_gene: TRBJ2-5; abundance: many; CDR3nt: TGTGCCAGCAGTTTGAGCAGCCAAGAGACCCAGTACTTC; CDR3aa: CASSLSSQETQYF
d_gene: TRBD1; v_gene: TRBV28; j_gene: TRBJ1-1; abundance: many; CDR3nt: TGTGCCAGCAGTTTACCGGGACAGGGTTCCACTGAAGCTTTCTTT; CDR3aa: CASSLPGQGSTEAFF
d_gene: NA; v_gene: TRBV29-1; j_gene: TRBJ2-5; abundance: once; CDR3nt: TGCAGCGTTTTCCGGGAGAACCAAGAGACCCAGTACTTC; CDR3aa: CSVFRENQETQYF
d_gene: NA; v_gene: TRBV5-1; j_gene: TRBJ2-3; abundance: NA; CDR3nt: TGCGCCAGCAGCCCAACCATGGCAGATACGCAGTATTTT; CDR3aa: CASSPTMADTQYF
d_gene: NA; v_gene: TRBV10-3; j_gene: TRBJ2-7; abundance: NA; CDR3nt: TGTGCCATTGATGCAGGGGATGAGCAGTACTTC; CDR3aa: CAIDAGDEQYF
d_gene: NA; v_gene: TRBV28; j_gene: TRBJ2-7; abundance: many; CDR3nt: TGTGCCAGCACCCCGGGCCCGAACGGTTTCTACGAGCAGTACTTC; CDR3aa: CASTPGPNGFYEQYF
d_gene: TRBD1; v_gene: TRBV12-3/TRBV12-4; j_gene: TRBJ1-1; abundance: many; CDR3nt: TGTGCCAGCAGCTTAGCGCCAGGGGGCACTGAAGCTTTCTTT; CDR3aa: CASSLAPGGTEAFF
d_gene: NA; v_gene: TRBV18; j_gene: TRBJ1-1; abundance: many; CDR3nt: TGTGCCAGCTCACCTTGGTCAGAGAACACTGAAGCTTTCTTT; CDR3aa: CASSPWSENTEAFF
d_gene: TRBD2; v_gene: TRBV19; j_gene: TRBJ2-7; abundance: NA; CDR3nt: TGTGCCAGTAGTATCCGCGCGGGAGTAAGGGAGCAGTACTTC; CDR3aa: CASSIRAGVREQYF
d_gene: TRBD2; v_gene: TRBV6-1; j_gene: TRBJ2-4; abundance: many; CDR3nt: TGTGCCAGCAGTGAACTGGCTAGCGGGAGGGCAGGACCCAAAAACATTCAGTACTTC; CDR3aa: CASSELASGRAGPKNIQYF
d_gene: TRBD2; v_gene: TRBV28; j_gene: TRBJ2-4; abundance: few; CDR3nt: TGTGCCAGCAGTACCAGCGGGAGCGGCAAAAACATTCAGTACTTC; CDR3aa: CASSTSGSGKNIQYF
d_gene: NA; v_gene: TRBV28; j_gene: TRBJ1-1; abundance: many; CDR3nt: TGTGCCAGCACCCGGAGGGGTAGGGTTACTGAAGCTTTCTTT; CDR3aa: CASTRRGRVTEAFF
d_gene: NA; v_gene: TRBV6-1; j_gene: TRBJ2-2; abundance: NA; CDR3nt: TGTGCCAGCAGGGGGGGACAGTACACCGGGGAGCTGTTTTTT; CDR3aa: CASRGGQYTGELFF
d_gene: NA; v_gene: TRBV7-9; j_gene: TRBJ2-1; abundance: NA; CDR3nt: TGTGCCAGCAGCTTCCCTGAGGGGAAAGAGCGCAATGAGCAGTTCTTC; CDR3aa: CASSFPEGKERNEQFF
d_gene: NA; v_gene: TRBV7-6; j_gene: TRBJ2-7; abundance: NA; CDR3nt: TGTGCCAGCAGCTTAGAACCGGCGGGACAAGTATACTTC; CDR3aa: CASSLEPAGQVYF
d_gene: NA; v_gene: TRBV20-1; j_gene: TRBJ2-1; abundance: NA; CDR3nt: TGCAGTGCTAGAGAGCCTCGTGGACAGCCCGGCAATGAGCAGTTCTTC; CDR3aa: CSAREPRGQPGNEQFF
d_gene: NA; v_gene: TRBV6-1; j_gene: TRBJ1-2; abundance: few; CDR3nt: TGTGCCATCGGGAGGAACTATGGCTACACCTTC; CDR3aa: CAIGRNYGYTF
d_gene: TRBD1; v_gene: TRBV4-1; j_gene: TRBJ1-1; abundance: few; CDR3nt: TGCGCCAGCAGCCAATTGATCGGACAGGGGTTGAACACTGAAGCTTTCTTT; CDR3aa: CASSQLIGQGLNTEAFF
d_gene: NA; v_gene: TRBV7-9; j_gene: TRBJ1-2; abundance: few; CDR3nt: TGTGCCAGCAGTTTGAGTAGGGACCCTAGGGATGGCTACACCTTC; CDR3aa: CASSLSRDPRDGYTF
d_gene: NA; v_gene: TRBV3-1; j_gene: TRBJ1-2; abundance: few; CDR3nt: TGTGCCAGCAGCCAGCACTTAACCGGGACACCCTATGGCTACACCTTC; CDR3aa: CASSQHLTGTPYGYTF
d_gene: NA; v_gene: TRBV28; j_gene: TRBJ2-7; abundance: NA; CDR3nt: TGTGCCAGCAGTTTAGGGTCCGGCTGGGCAGGCCCCACCTACGAGCAGTACTTC; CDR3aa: CASSLGSGWAGPTYEQYF